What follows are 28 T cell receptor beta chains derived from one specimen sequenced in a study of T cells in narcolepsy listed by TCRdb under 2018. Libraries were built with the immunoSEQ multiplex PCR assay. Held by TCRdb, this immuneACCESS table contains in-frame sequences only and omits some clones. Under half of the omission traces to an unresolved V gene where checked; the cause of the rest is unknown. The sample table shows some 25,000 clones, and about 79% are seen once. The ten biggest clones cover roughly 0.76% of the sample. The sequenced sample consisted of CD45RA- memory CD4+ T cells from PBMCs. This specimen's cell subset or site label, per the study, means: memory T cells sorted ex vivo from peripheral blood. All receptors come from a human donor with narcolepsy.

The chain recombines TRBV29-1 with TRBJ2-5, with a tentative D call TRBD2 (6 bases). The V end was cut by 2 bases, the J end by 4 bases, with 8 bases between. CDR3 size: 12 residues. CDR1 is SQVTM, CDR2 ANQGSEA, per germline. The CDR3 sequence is CSVEIGGETQYF. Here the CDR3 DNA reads TGCAGCGTTGAAATCGGGGGAGAGACCCAGTACTTC. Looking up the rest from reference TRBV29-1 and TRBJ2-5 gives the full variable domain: SAVISQKPSRDICQRGTSLTIQCQVDSQVTMMFWYRQQPGQSLTLIATANQGSEATYESGFVIDKFPISRPNLTFSTLTVSNMSPEDSSIYLCSVEIGGETQYFGPGTRLLVL.

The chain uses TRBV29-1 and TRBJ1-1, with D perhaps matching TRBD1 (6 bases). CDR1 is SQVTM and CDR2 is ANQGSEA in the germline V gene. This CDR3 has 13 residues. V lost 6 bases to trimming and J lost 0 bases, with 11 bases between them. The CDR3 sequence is CSVRGHLNTEAFF. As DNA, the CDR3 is TGCAGCGTGAGGGGACACCTGAACACTGAAGCTTTCTTT.

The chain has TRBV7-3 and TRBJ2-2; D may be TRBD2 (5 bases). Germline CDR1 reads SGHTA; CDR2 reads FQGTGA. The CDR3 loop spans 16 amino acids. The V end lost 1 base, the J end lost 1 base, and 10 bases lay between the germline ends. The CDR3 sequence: CASSLITGMNTGELFF. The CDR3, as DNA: TGTGCCAGCAGCTTAATTACGGGGATGAACACCGGGGAGCTGTTTTTT.

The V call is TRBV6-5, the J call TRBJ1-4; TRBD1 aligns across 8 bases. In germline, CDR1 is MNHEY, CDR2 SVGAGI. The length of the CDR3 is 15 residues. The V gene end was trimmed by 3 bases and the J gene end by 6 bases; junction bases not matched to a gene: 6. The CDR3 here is CASSYTGGADEKLFF. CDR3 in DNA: TGTGCCAGCAGTTATACAGGGGGAGCCGATGAAAAACTGTTTTTT.

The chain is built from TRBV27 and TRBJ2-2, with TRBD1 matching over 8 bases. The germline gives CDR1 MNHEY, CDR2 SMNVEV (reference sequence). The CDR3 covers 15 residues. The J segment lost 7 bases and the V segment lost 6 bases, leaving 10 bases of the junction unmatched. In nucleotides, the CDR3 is TGTGCCAGCAGATTCGGACAGGGAGGTAACGGGGAGCTGTTTTTT. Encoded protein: CASRFGQGGNGELFF.

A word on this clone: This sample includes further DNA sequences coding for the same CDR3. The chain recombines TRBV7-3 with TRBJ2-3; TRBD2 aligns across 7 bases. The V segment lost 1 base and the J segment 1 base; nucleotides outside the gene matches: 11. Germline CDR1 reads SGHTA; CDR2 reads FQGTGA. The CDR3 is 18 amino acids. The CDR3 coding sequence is TGTGCCAGCAGCTTAAGCGGCCCGGGGGGTCGGGGCACAGATACGCAGTATTTT. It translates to CASSLSGPGGRGTDTQYF.

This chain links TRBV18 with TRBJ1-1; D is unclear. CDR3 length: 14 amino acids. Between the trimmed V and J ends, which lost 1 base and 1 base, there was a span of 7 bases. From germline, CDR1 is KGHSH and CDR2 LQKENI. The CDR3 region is CASSPLGANTEAFF. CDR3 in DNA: TGTGCCAGCTCACCACTTGGAGCGAACACTGAAGCTTTCTTT.

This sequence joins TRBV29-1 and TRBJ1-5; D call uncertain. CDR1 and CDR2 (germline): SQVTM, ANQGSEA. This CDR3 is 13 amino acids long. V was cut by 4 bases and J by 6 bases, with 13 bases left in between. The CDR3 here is CSVGGTRGQPQHF. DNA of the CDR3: TGCAGCGTTGGTGGAACGCGCGGTCAGCCCCAGCATTTT.

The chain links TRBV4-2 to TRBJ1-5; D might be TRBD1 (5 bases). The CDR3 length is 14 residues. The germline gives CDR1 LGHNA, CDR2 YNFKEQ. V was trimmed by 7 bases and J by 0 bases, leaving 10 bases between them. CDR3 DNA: TGTGCCAGCAAAGGGGATTCTAGCAATCAGCCCCAGCATTTT. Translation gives CASKGDSSNQPQHF.

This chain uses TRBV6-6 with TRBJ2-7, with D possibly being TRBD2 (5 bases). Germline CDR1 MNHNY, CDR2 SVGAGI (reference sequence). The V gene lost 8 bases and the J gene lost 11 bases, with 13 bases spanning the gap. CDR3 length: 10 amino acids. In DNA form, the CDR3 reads TGTGCCAGCGGCATGGGAGAGGAGTACTTC. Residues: CASGMGEEYF.

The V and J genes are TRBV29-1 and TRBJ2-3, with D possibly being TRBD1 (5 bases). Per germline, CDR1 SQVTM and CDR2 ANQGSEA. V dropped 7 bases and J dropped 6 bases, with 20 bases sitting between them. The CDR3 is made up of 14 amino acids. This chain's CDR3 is CSACRGQGGDTQYF. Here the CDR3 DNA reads TGCAGCGCCTGCCGTGGCCAGGGTGGCGATACGCAGTATTTT.

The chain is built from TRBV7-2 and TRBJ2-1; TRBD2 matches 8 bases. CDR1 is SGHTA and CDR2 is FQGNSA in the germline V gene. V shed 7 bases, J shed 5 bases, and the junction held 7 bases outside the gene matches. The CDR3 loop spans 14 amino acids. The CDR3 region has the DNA TGTGCCAGCATCCCGGGGGGGTTTGACAATGAGCAGTTCTTC. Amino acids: CASIPGGFDNEQFF. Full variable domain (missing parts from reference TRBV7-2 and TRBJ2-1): GAGVSQSPSNKVTEKGKDVELRCDPISGHTALYWYRQSLGQGLEFLIYFQGNSAPDKSGLPSDRFSAERTGGSVSTLTIQRTQQEDSAVYLCASIPGGFDNEQFFGPGTRLTVL.

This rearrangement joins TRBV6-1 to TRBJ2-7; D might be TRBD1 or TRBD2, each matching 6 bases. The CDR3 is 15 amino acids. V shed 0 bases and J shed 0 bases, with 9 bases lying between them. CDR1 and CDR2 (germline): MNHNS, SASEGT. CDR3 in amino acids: CASSEAGGSSYEQYF. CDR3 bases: TGTGCCAGCAGTGAAGCAGGGGGGAGCTCCTACGAGCAGTACTTC.

The CDR3 reads CASSFRTPARGYTF. CDR3 nucleotide sequence: TGTGCCAGCAGCTTTAGGACCCCGGCGAGGGGCTACACCTTC. The V and J genes are TRBV7-2 and TRBJ1-2; D call uncertain. Germline lookup yields CDR1 SGHTA and CDR2 FQGNSA. The CDR3 loop spans 14 amino acids. The V end was cut by 3 bases, the J end by 8 bases, with 16 bases between.

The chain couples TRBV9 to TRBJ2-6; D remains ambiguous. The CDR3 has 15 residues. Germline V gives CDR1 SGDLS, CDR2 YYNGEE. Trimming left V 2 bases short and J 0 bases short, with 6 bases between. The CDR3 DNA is TGTGCCAGCAGCGTTACAGACTCTGGGGCCAACGTCCTGACTTTC. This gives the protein CASSVTDSGANVLTF. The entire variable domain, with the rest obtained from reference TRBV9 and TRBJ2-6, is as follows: DSGVTQTPKHLITATGQRVTLRCSPRSGDLSVYWYQQSLDQGLQFLIQYYNGEERAKGNILERFSAQQFPDLHSELNLSSLELGDSALYFCASSVTDSGANVLTFGAGSRLTVL.

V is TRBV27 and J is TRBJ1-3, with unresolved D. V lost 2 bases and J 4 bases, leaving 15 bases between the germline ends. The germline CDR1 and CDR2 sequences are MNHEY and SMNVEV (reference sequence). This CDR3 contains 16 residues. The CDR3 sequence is CASSLPLLDGGNTIYF. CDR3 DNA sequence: TGTGCCAGCAGTTTACCCCTCCTGGACGGCGGAAACACCATATATTTT.

The CDR3 is CASSERGGQLNTEAFF. CDR3 nucleotides: TGTGCCAGCAGCGAGAGGGGCGGACAGTTGAACACTGAAGCTTTCTTT. V is TRBV7-8 and J is TRBJ1-1, with D maybe TRBD1 (6 bases). V was shortened by 5 bases and J by 0 bases, with 16 bases between the two germline ends. CDR1 and CDR2 (germline): SGHVS, FQNEAQ. The CDR3 is made up of 16 amino acids.

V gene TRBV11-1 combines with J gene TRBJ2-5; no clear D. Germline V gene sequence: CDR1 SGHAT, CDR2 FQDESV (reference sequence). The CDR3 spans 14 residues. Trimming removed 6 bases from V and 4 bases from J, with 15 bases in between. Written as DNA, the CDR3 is TGTGCCAGCAGTCCCCTGGTGGTAAGAGAGACCCAGTACTTC. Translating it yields CASSPLVVRETQYF.

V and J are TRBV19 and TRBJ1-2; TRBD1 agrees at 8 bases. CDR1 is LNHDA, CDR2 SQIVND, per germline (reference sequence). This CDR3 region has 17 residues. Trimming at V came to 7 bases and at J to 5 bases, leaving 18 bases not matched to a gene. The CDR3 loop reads CASTLLRDRLGGYGYTF. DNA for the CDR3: TGTGCCAGTACCCTACTCCGGGACAGGCTAGGAGGTTATGGCTACACCTTC. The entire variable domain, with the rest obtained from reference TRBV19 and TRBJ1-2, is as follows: DGGITQSPKYLFRKEGQNVTLSCEQNLNHDAMYWYRQDPGQGLRLIYYSQIVNDFQKGDIAEGYSVSREKKESFPLTVTSAQKNPTAFYLCASTLLRDRLGGYGYTFGSGTRLTVV.

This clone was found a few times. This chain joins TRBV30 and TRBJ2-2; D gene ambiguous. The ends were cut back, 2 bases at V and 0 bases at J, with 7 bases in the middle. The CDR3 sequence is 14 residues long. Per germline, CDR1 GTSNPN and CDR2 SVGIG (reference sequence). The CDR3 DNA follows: TGTGCCTGGAGTTGGAGAGCGAACACCGGGGAGCTGTTTTTT. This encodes CAWSWRANTGELFF.

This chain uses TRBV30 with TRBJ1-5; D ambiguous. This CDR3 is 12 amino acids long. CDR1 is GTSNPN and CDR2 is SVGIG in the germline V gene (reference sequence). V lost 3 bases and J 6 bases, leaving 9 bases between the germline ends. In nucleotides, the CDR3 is TGTGCCTGGAGCCCGGCCGGTCAGCCCCAGCATTTT. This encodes CAWSPAGQPQHF.

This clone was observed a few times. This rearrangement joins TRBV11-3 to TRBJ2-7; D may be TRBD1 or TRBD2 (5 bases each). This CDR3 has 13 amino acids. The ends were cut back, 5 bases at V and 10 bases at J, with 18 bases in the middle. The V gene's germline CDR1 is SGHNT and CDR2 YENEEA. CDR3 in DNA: TGTGCCAGCAGCCGCCAGGGACCTTTTGACCAGTACTTC. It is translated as CASSRQGPFDQYF. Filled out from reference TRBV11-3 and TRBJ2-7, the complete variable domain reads EAGVVQSPRYKIIEKKQPVAFWCNPISGHNTLYWYLQNLGQGPELLIRYENEEAVDDSQLPKDRFSAERLKGVDSTLKIQPAELGDSAVYLCASSRQGPFDQYFGPGTRLTVT.

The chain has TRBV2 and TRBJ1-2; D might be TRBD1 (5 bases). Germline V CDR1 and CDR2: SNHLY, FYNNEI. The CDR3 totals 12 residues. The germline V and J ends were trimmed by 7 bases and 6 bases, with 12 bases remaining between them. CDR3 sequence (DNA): TGTGCCAGCAAGACAGTCACCCATGGCTACACCTTC. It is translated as CASKTVTHGYTF.

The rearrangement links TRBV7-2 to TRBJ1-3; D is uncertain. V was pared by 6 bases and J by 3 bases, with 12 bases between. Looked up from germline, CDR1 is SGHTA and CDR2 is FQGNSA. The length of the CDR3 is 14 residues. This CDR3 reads CASSSFGDGNTIYF. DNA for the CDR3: TGTGCCAGCAGTTCCTTTGGGGATGGAAACACCATATATTTT.

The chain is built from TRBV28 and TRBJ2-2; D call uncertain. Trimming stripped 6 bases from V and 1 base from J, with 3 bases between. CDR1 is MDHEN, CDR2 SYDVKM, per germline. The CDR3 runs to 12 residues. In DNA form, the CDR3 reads TGTGCCAGCAGCTTGAACACCGGGGAGCTGTTTTTT. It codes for CASSLNTGELFF.

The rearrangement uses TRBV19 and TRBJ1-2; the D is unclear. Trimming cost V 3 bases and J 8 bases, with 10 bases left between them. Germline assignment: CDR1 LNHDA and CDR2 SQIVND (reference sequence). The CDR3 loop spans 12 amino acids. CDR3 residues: CASSIGPGGYTF. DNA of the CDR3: TGTGCCAGTAGTATCGGTCCGGGGGGCTACACCTTC.

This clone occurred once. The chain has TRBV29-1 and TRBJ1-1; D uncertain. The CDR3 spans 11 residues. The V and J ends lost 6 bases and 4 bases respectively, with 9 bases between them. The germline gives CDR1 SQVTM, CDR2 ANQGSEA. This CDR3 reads CSVGRLTEAFF. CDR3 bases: TGCAGCGTCGGTCGGCTCACTGAAGCTTTCTTT.

CDR3 loop: CASIRTGLLGANVLTF. CDR3 bases: TGTGCCAGCATCCGGACAGGGTTATTAGGGGCCAACGTCCTGACTTTC. V usage is TRBV11-2 and J usage is TRBJ2-6; 8 nucleotides align to TRBD1. Trimming at V came to 7 bases and at J to 4 bases, leaving 9 bases not matched to a gene. The CDR3 loop spans 16 amino acids. The germline CDR1 and CDR2 sequences are SGHAT and FQNNGV.